The 32 T cell receptor beta chains below come from one sample, sequenced in a study of blood T cells in healthy people across ages (dated by TCRdb to 2015 to 2017). The library was built by means of 5' RACE. Instrument on record: Illumina HiSeq 2500. A second PCR of about 7 to 12 cycles was run with a J-beta primer mix and a sample-barcoded 5' primer. TCRdb trimmed the raw reads at Q25, called clones with MiXCR and kept productive beta chains. Rows with a matching CDR3 protein are joined into one entry that keeps the most common DNA and genes. In this sample the table shows approximately 880,000 distinct CDR3 sequences, about 48% of which occur a single time. In total, the top ten clones hold about an eighth of the sample. Specimen: blood. The receptor source for this set is a man aged 25-40 years in good health.

The chain employs TRBV7-2 and TRBJ1-1, with D perhaps matching TRBD1 (5 bases). Germline CDR1 and CDR2: SGHTA and FQGNSA. The ends were cut back, 2 bases at V and 7 bases at J, with 14 bases in the middle. This CDR3 has 14 amino acids. This CDR3 is CASSLRRTTSEAFF. The DNA for the CDR3 is TGTGCCAGCAGCTTACGGCGGACAACCAGTGAAGCTTTCTTT.

This clonotype showed up many times. This chain joins TRBV27 and TRBJ2-4, with TRBD2 as a possible D gene (7 bases). Germline values: CDR1 MNHEY, CDR2 SMNVEV (reference sequence). The CDR3 has 14 amino acids. Between the trimmed V and J ends, which lost 0 bases and 6 bases, there was a span of 9 bases. The CDR3 coding sequence is TGTGCCAGCAGTTTATCAGGGGGGGGAAACATTCAGTACTTC. Protein product: CASSLSGGGNIQYF.

The J gene is TRBJ2-5, the V gene TRBV27; 11 positions match TRBD2. The V gene's germline CDR1 is MNHEY and CDR2 SMNVEV (reference sequence). The CDR3 has 16 amino acids. V dropped 0 bases and J dropped 3; count of bases not matched to a gene: 3. In nucleotides, the CDR3 is TGTGCCAGCAGTTTATCCCCGGGACTAGCGGAAGAGACCCAGTACTTC. It specifies CASSLSPGLAEETQYF.

V is TRBV5-1 and J is TRBJ2-3; possibly TRBD2 for D (6 bases). The CDR3 sequence is 16 residues long. In germline, CDR1 is SGHRS, CDR2 YFSETQ. V lost 4 bases and J 2 bases, leaving 17 bases between the germline ends. For the CDR3, the DNA is TGCGCCAGCAGCCCATACCTAGCGACCCTCACAGATACGCAGTATTTT. It specifies CASSPYLATLTDTQYF.

This clonotype has just a few counts. This CDR3 reads CSVGTSGQTQYF. CDR3 nucleotides: TGCAGCGTTGGAACTAGCGGCCAGACCCAGTACTTC. The chain combines TRBV29-1 with TRBJ2-5, with TRBD2 identical over 8 bases. The length of the CDR3 is 12 residues. Looked up from germline, CDR1 is SQVTM and CDR2 is ANQGSEA. V trimming: 4 bases; J trimming: 6 bases; junction bases outside the gene matches: 4.

This clonotype was recorded a few times. CDR3 protein: CASSPTGTGSYEQYF. In DNA, the CDR3 is TGTGCCAGCAGTCCGACCGGGACAGGGAGCTACGAGCAGTACTTC. The chain carries TRBV6-5 and TRBJ2-7; TRBD1 matches 9 bases. Germline trimming cut 5 bases from V and 3 bases from J; bases unmatched to any gene: 8. Germline loops: CDR1 MNHEY, CDR2 SVGAGI. The CDR3 length is 15 residues.

The genes are TRBV30 and TRBJ2-7; D may be TRBD2 (5 bases). CDR3 length: 13 residues. V lost 4 bases and J lost 0, with 10 bases in between. The V gene's germline CDR1 is GTSNPN and CDR2 SVGIG (reference sequence). CDR3: CAWTRRSSYEQYF. DNA for the CDR3: TGTGCCTGGACAAGGAGGAGCTCCTACGAGCAGTACTTC.

CDR3 loop: CASSHGTGEQYF. The CDR3 DNA reads as TGTGCCAGTAGTCACGGGACGGGTGAGCAGTACTTC. The rearrangement links TRBV19 to TRBJ2-5; D may be TRBD1 or TRBD2 (5 bases each). Trimming shortened V by 5 bases and J by 11 bases, and 15 bases separated the two germline ends. This CDR3 spans 12 amino acids. Germline V gives CDR1 LNHDA, CDR2 SQIVND (reference sequence).

This clonotype was found a few times. The V call is TRBV4-3, the J call TRBJ2-3; D is tentatively TRBD1 or TRBD2 (5 bases each). Trimming shortened V by 0 bases and J by 1 base, and 11 bases separated the two germline ends. The germline V gene encodes CDR1 LGHNA and CDR2 YSLEER. The CDR3 runs 16 residues. The CDR3 spells CASSQDQGSGTDTQYF. CDR3 DNA sequence: TGCGCCAGCAGCCAAGATCAGGGTAGCGGCACAGATACGCAGTATTTT.

Worth noting for this clonotype: The junction departs from germline at one end; a sequencing error may be responsible. V usage is TRBV25-1 and J usage is TRBJ2-5; 9 nucleotides agree with TRBD1. Germline CDR1 is MGHDK and CDR2 is SYGVNS. There are 15 residues in the CDR3. The CDR3 is CASSATWTGEETQYF. CDR3 DNA: TGTGCCAGCAGTGCGACATGGACAGGGGAAGAGACTCAGTACTTC.

The chain links TRBV28 to TRBJ2-4; unclear D gene. The end of the DNA is better explained by TRBJ2-7, so the J call may be wrong. Per germline, CDR1 MDHEN and CDR2 SYDVKM. The CDR3 totals 13 residues. This CDR3 reads CAGSTGRRYEQYF. In DNA, the CDR3 is TGTGCCGGCTCGACGGGCAGGAGATACGAGCAGTACTTC.

V usage is TRBV5-1 and J usage is TRBJ1-4; 8 nucleotides line up with TRBD1. The germline V gene has CDR1 SGHRS and CDR2 YFSETQ. There are 15 residues in the CDR3. The junction had 4 bases not matched to a gene; V was cut back by 0 bases and J by 6 bases. The DNA for the CDR3 is TGCGCCAGCAGCTTGGTAGCAGGGGGCGATGAAAAACTGTTTTTT. Translating gives CASSLVAGGDEKLFF.

The CDR3 spells CASSLSRRGTYNEQFF. The CDR3 DNA reads TGCGCCAGCAGCTTAAGTAGGCGGGGGACTTACAATGAGCAGTTCTTC. The rearrangement joins TRBV5-1 to TRBJ2-1, with TRBD2 matching over 7 bases. V dropped 2 bases and J dropped 4; count of bases not matched to a gene: 9. From germline, CDR1 is SGHRS and CDR2 YFSETQ. This CDR3 region has 16 residues.

V gene TRBV18 combines with J gene TRBJ1-5; 8 bases fit TRBD1. There are 15 residues in the CDR3. The J segment lost 5 bases and the V segment lost 3 bases, leaving 6 bases of the junction unmatched. Per germline, CDR1 KGHSH and CDR2 LQKENI. CDR3 protein: CASSPTTGADQPQHF. The CDR3 nucleotides are TGTGCCAGCTCACCGACGACAGGGGCGGATCAGCCCCAGCATTTT.

The CDR3 sequence: CASSYGDWSSYNEQFF. DNA of the CDR3: TGTGCCAGCAGTTACGGGGACTGGAGCTCCTACAATGAGCAGTTCTTC. The rearrangement joins TRBV6-5 to TRBJ2-1; tentatively, D is TRBD2 (6 bases). This CDR3 contains 16 residues. Germline V CDR1 and CDR2: MNHEY, SVGAGI. V was clipped by 2 bases and J by 0 bases, with 11 bases between them.

This sequence joins TRBV4-2 and TRBJ1-1, with D unresolved. The CDR3 extends over 15 amino acids. Germline V gives CDR1 LGHNA, CDR2 YNFKEQ. V shed 4 bases and J shed 6 bases, with 18 bases lying between them. The CDR3: CASSPAWSGRAEAFF. The CDR3 nucleotides read TGTGCCAGCAGCCCCGCCTGGTCGGGAAGGGCTGAAGCTTTCTTT.

This clonotype was detected a few times. The chain joins TRBV7-9 to TRBJ2-3, with a tentative D call TRBD2 (6 bases). V lost 3 bases, J lost 1 base, and 14 bases lay in between. CDR1 is SEHNR and CDR2 is FQNEAQ in the germline V gene (reference sequence). This CDR3 spans 16 amino acids. The CDR3 spells CASSFKGPGGTDTQYF. The DNA of the CDR3 is TGTGCCAGCAGCTTTAAGGGACCGGGGGGCACAGATACGCAGTATTTT. Looking up the rest from reference TRBV7-9 and TRBJ2-3 gives the full variable domain: DTGVSQNPRHKITKRGQNVTFRCDPISEHNRLYWYRQTLGQGPEFLTYFQNEAQLEKSRLLSDRFSAERPKGSFSTLEIQRTEQGDSAMYLCASSFKGPGGTDTQYFGPGTRLTVL.

The rearrangement links TRBV9 to TRBJ2-1; TRBD1 aligns across 8 bases. Trimming at V came to 2 bases and at J to 1 base, leaving 2 bases not matched to a gene. This CDR3 has 15 residues. CDR1 and CDR2 from the germline V gene are SGDLS and YYNGEE. This CDR3 is CASSVDRASYNEQFF. In nucleotides, the CDR3 is TGTGCCAGCAGCGTGGACAGGGCGTCCTACAATGAGCAGTTCTTC.

The CDR3 bases are TGCACCGGAGGGTACGGAAACACCATATATTTT. Amino acids: CTGGYGNTIYF. This chain uses TRBV29-1 with TRBJ1-3; no firm D call. Germline V gives CDR1 SQVTM, CDR2 ANQGSEA. The CDR3 is 11 residues long.

In its sample, this clonotype was seen a few times. The chain carries TRBV20-1 and TRBJ2-5; tentatively, D is TRBD1 (6 bases). TRBJ2-7 matches the DNA end more closely, so the J call is doubtful. Germline V lookup: CDR1 DFQATT, CDR2 SNEGSKA (reference sequence). The CDR3 extends over 14 amino acids. The CDR3 here is CSARDPQGGNEQYF. CDR3 bases: TGCAGTGCTAGAGATCCACAGGGTGGGAACGAGCAGTACTTC.

The chain is built from TRBV6-1 and TRBJ2-5; TRBD2 is a possible D gene (7 bases). This CDR3 spans 14 amino acids. Germline assignment: CDR1 MNHNS and CDR2 SASEGT. Trimming took off 5 bases at V and 7 bases at J, with 17 bases between the two ends. CDR3 loop: CASSIGGGPGTQYF. The CDR3 DNA is TGTGCCAGCAGTATAGGGGGGGGTCCAGGGACCCAGTACTTC.

The V and J genes are TRBV5-1 and TRBJ1-4; 9 nucleotides align to TRBD1. J gave up 0 bases and V 4 bases, and 4 bases lay outside the gene matches. The CDR3 consists of 16 residues. Per the germline V gene, CDR1 is SGHRS and CDR2 is YFSETQ. The CDR3 sequence: CASSTTGGTTNEKLFF. The CDR3 DNA reads as TGCGCCAGCAGCACTACAGGGGGCACAACTAATGAAAAACTGTTTTTT. The entire variable domain, with the rest obtained from reference TRBV5-1 and TRBJ1-4, is as follows: KAGVTQTPRYLIKTRGQQVTLSCSPISGHRSVSWYQQTPGQGLQFLFEYFSETQRNKGNFPGRFSGRQFSNSRSEMNVSTLELGDSALYLCASSTTGGTTNEKLFFGSGTQLSVL.

The chain is built from TRBV21-1 and TRBJ2-3; the D segment call TRBD1 is taken from the table without a DNA check. TRBV21-1 is tagged as a pseudogene. The CDR3 length is 16 residues. DNA of the CDR3: TGTGCCAGCAGCAAAGTTGTGCAGGGAAGAACAGATACGCAGTATTTT. Residues: CASSKVVQGRTDTQYF.

V usage is TRBV6-1 and J usage is TRBJ1-5, with D possibly matching TRBD1 (5 bases). Germline values: CDR1 MNHNS, CDR2 SASEGT. This CDR3 is built from 14 residues. V shed 6 bases and J shed 0 bases, with 9 bases lying between them. The CDR3, as DNA: TGTGCCAGCAGAAGAGGGGATAGCAATCAGCCCCAGCATTTT. Translation gives CASRRGDSNQPQHF.

This clonotype has more than one count but fewer than ten. The CDR3 loop is CASSPESNYGYTF. In DNA, the CDR3 is TGTGCCAGCTCACCCGAGTCAAACTATGGCTACACCTTC. The chain is built from TRBV18 and TRBJ1-2; D is unresolved. The CDR3 is made up of 13 amino acids. The germline V and J ends were trimmed by 3 bases and 2 bases, with 7 bases remaining between them. Germline assignment: CDR1 KGHSH and CDR2 LQKENI.

This chain uses TRBV7-9 with TRBJ2-4; 8 nucleotides align to TRBD1. The DNA end lines up better with TRBJ2-7; the J call may be wrong. The CDR3 runs 15 residues. Germline CDR1 SEHNR, CDR2 FQNEAQ (reference sequence). The CDR3 sequence is CASSTSWTGNHEQYF. CDR3 bases: TGTGCCAGCAGCACCTCTTGGACAGGGAATCACGAGCAGTACTTC.

V gene TRBV5-1 combines with J gene TRBJ1-2; possibly TRBD1 for D (5 bases). This CDR3 is built from 13 residues. Germline CDR1 is SGHRS and CDR2 is YFSETQ. V was clipped by 1 base and J by 10 bases, with 14 bases between them. The CDR3 coding sequence is TGCGCCAGCAGCTTGTCAGGGATCCCATACTACACCTTC. This sequence encodes CASSLSGIPYYTF.

The chain has TRBV28 and TRBJ2-3; TRBD2 matches at 8 bases. Germline-derived CDR1 and CDR2 are MDHEN and SYDVKM. The CDR3 length is 17 residues. Unmatched junction bases numbered 15, after V lost 5 bases and J lost 5 bases. CDR3 region: CASSPGGGRALEDTQYF. The CDR3 nucleotides read TGTGCCAGCAGTCCGGGGGGGGGAAGGGCCCTCGAAGATACGCAGTATTTT. The variable domain in full, with the rest retrieved from reference TRBV28 and TRBJ2-3, is DVKVTQSSRYLVKRTGEKVFLECVQDMDHENMFWYRQDPGLGLRLIYFSYDVKMKEKGDIPEGYSVSREKKERFSLILESASTNQTSMYLCASSPGGGRALEDTQYFGPGTRLTVL.

Here the CDR3 reads CASSHLPGDEQYF. The DNA for the CDR3 is TGTGCCAGCAGCCATTTACCAGGGGACGAGCAGTACTTC. V usage is TRBV3-1 and J usage is TRBJ2-7; D is possibly TRBD1 (6 bases). The CDR3 is 13 amino acids. CDR1 is LGHDT, CDR2 YNNKEL, per germline (reference sequence). V lost 3 bases to trimming and J lost 5 bases, with 11 bases between them.

The chain recombines TRBV30 with TRBJ2-1; D unclear. The V gene lost 0 bases and the J gene lost 1 base, with 10 bases spanning the gap. The CDR3 is 15 amino acids. Per the germline V gene, CDR1 is GTSNPN and CDR2 is SVGIG (reference sequence). The CDR3 coding sequence is TGTGCCTGGAGTGTACCAACGGTTTCCTACAATGAGCAGTTCTTC. The encoded protein is CAWSVPTVSYNEQFF.

The J gene is TRBJ2-4, the V gene TRBV7-2; 7 nucleotides align to TRBD2. The J call may be wrong; the DNA end is better matched by TRBJ2-7. Germline-derived CDR1 and CDR2 are SGHTA and FQGNSA. CDR3 size: 15 residues. The CDR3 DNA is TGTGCCAGCAGCTTAGCCGCAGGGAGGGCCGACGAGCAGTACTTC. This sequence encodes CASSLAAGRADEQYF.

CDR3 loop: CASRGGVHEQFF. The CDR3 DNA reads as TGTGCCAGCAGGGGGGGGGTGCATGAGCAGTTCTTC. This chain joins TRBV25-1 and TRBJ2-1, with 7 bases lining up with TRBD2. Looked up from germline, CDR1 is MGHDK and CDR2 is SYGVNS. The CDR3 extends over 12 amino acids. V shed 6 bases, J shed 8 bases, and the junction held 4 bases outside the gene matches.